Listed below are T cell receptor beta chains from one sample, sequenced in a study of response to subunit inactivated influenza vaccine. TCRdb reanalysed the RT-PCR reads using MiXCR and keeps one entry per CDR3 protein. There are under 550,000 distinct CDR3 sequences in the sample; more than 7% occur only once, and about 12% lies in the top ten. Sequenced here: PBMCs from blood, sampled roughly 24 months after vaccination. The receptor set was obtained from a man aged 50-75 years who received an inactivated influenza vaccine. Both conserved end residues are part of each CDR3. The order of the fields is J gene, V gene, D gene, clone size, CDR3 protein, CDR3 DNA. D genes are given only for firm matches. The size entry is marked missing in some rows and otherwise reads once, few, many or a size class.

j_gene: TRBJ2-7
v_gene: TRBV12-3/TRBV12-4
d_gene: TRBD1
abundance: NA
CDR3aa: CASSFAGGSYEQYF
CDR3nt: TGTGCCAGCAGTTTTGCAGGGGGTAGCTACGAGCAGTACTTC

j_gene: TRBJ2-7
v_gene: TRBV4-3
d_gene: TRBD2
abundance: NA
CDR3aa: CASSQRLAGAYEQYF
CDR3nt: TGCGCCAGCAGCCAAAGGCTAGCGGGGGCATACGAGCAGTACTTC

j_gene: TRBJ2-3
v_gene: TRBV24-1
d_gene: NA
abundance: NA
CDR3aa: CATSDLGKTDTQYF
CDR3nt: TGTGCCACCAGTGATTTGGGAAAGACAGATACGCAGTATTTT

j_gene: TRBJ1-2
v_gene: TRBV6-1
d_gene: TRBD1
abundance: NA
CDR3aa: CASTNGQGGGYTF
CDR3nt: TGTGCCAGCACCAACGGACAGGGAGGTGGCTACACCTTC

j_gene: TRBJ2-7
v_gene: TRBV20-1
d_gene: NA
abundance: many
CDR3aa: CSAKSGPDEQYF
CDR3nt: TGCAGTGCTAAGAGCGGCCCGGACGAGCAGTACTTC

j_gene: TRBJ2-7
v_gene: TRBV28
d_gene: NA
abundance: many
CDR3aa: CASSLLALSSYEQYF
CDR3nt: TGTGCCAGCAGTTTACTGGCATTGAGCTCCTACGAGCAGTACTTC

j_gene: TRBJ1-1
v_gene: TRBV28
d_gene: TRBD1
abundance: NA
CDR3aa: CASRGQGDTEAFF
CDR3nt: TGTGCCAGCAGGGGACAGGGGGACACTGAAGCTTTCTTT

j_gene: TRBJ2-5
v_gene: TRBV9
d_gene: TRBD2
abundance: few
CDR3aa: CASSALSSGGETQYF
CDR3nt: TGTGCCAGCAGCGCCCTATCGTCCGGGGGGGAGACCCAGTACTTC

j_gene: TRBJ2-7
v_gene: TRBV7-2
d_gene: TRBD1
abundance: NA
CDR3aa: CASSYGQGAREQYF
CDR3nt: TGTGCCAGCAGCTATGGACAGGGGGCGAGGGAGCAGTACTTC

j_gene: TRBJ2-1
v_gene: TRBV23-1
d_gene: TRBD2
abundance: few
CDR3aa: CASSQFSISGGTRQFF
CDR3nt: TGCGCCAGCAGTCAATTCTCTATTAGCGGGGGGACTCGGCAGTTCTTC

j_gene: TRBJ2-3
v_gene: TRBV20-1
d_gene: TRBD2
abundance: few
CDR3aa: CSALAGGRTDTQYF
CDR3nt: TGCAGTGCCCTAGCGGGGGGCCGCACAGATACGCAGTATTTT

j_gene: TRBJ1-5
v_gene: TRBV4-3
d_gene: TRBD1
abundance: few
CDR3aa: CASSQDAAGGQPQHF
CDR3nt: TGCGCCAGCAGCCAAGATGCGGCAGGGGGTCAGCCCCAGCATTTT

j_gene: TRBJ1-1
v_gene: TRBV25-1
d_gene: TRBD1
abundance: few
CDR3aa: CASAPGQSFEAFF
CDR3nt: TGTGCCAGCGCACCGGGACAGTCGTTCGAAGCTTTCTTT

j_gene: TRBJ2-7
v_gene: TRBV10-3
d_gene: NA
abundance: NA
CDR3aa: CAIRSRFGTYEQYF
CDR3nt: TGTGCCATCAGGTCCCGGTTCGGAACCTACGAGCAGTACTTC

j_gene: TRBJ1-1
v_gene: TRBV9
d_gene: TRBD1
abundance: many
CDR3aa: CASSETTGQGLTEAFF
CDR3nt: TGTGCCAGCAGCGAGACCACGGGACAGGGCTTGACTGAAGCTTTCTTT

j_gene: TRBJ2-1
v_gene: TRBV7-8
d_gene: TRBD2
abundance: many
CDR3aa: CASSSLAASYNEQFF
CDR3nt: TGTGCCAGCAGCTCTCTAGCGGCCTCCTACAATGAGCAGTTCTTC

j_gene: TRBJ1-5
v_gene: TRBV29-1
d_gene: NA
abundance: NA
CDR3aa: CSVSAGGGNQPQHF
CDR3nt: TGCAGCGTTTCAGCCGGGGGCGGCAATCAGCCCCAGCATTTT

j_gene: TRBJ2-7
v_gene: TRBV4-3
d_gene: NA
abundance: many
CDR3aa: CASSQDGTGTKIYEQYF
CDR3nt: TGCGCCAGCAGCCAAGACGGGACCGGGACCAAGATTTACGAGCAGTACTTC

j_gene: TRBJ2-1
v_gene: TRBV12-3/TRBV12-4
d_gene: NA
abundance: NA
CDR3aa: CASTQNSGRLVEQFF
CDR3nt: TGTGCCAGCACCCAAAATAGCGGTCGGCTGGTTGAGCAGTTCTTC

j_gene: TRBJ2-5
v_gene: TRBV20-1
d_gene: NA
abundance: few
CDR3aa: CSALPLQRRVHETQYF
CDR3nt: TGCAGTGCTTTACCCCTACAACGGAGGGTTCATGAGACCCAGTACTTC

j_gene: TRBJ2-3
v_gene: TRBV11-2
d_gene: NA
abundance: many
CDR3aa: CASSPGPRTDTQYF
CDR3nt: TGTGCCAGCAGCCCAGGGCCCCGCACAGATACGCAGTATTTT

j_gene: TRBJ2-5
v_gene: TRBV5-1
d_gene: TRBD1
abundance: few
CDR3aa: CASSLAGTGYQETQYF
CDR3nt: TGCGCCAGCAGCTTGGCGGGGACAGGGTATCAAGAGACCCAGTACTTC

j_gene: TRBJ2-3
v_gene: TRBV19
d_gene: NA
abundance: NA
CDR3aa: CASSPSDGDTQYF
CDR3nt: TGTGCCAGTAGCCCTTCGGACGGGGATACGCAGTATTTT

j_gene: TRBJ2-7
v_gene: TRBV20-1
d_gene: NA
abundance: NA
CDR3aa: CSTLGGAKRSSYEQYF
CDR3nt: TGCAGTACTTTGGGGGGGGCGAAAAGGAGCTCCTACGAGCAGTACTTC

j_gene: TRBJ1-1
v_gene: TRBV11-2
d_gene: NA
abundance: NA
CDR3aa: CASSPGGQGGTSNTEAFF
CDR3nt: TGTGCCAGCAGCCCGGGGGGGCAGGGCGGAACTTCGAACACTGAAGCTTTCTTT

j_gene: TRBJ1-1
v_gene: TRBV7-8
d_gene: NA
abundance: few
CDR3aa: CASSYRTAMNTEAFF
CDR3nt: TGTGCCAGCAGCTACCGGACAGCTATGAACACTGAAGCTTTCTTT

j_gene: TRBJ1-2
v_gene: TRBV7-9
d_gene: NA
abundance: few
CDR3aa: CASSPGGYTF
CDR3nt: TGTGCCAGCAGCCCTGGTGGCTACACCTTC

j_gene: TRBJ1-1
v_gene: TRBV7-2
d_gene: NA
abundance: NA
CDR3aa: CASSKRTGEAFF
CDR3nt: TGTGCCAGCAGCAAACGGACGGGTGAAGCTTTCTTT

j_gene: TRBJ1-2
v_gene: TRBV10-2
d_gene: TRBD1
abundance: many
CDR3aa: CASSERTGRGGYTF
CDR3nt: TGCGCCAGCAGTGAGCGGACAGGGAGGGGTGGCTACACCTTC

j_gene: TRBJ2-3
v_gene: TRBV21-1
d_gene: NA
abundance: NA
CDR3aa: CASSKFSRSLRLAGVFHTQYF
CDR3nt: TGTGCCAGCAGCAAATTCAGTCGGTCGTTGCGACTAGCGGGAGTCTTTCATACGCAGTATTTT

j_gene: TRBJ2-1
v_gene: TRBV7-9
d_gene: TRBD1
abundance: many
CDR3aa: CASSASGTGTLNEQFF
CDR3nt: TGTGCCAGCAGCGCATCCGGGACAGGGACGCTCAATGAGCAGTTCTTC

j_gene: TRBJ2-5
v_gene: TRBV7-6
d_gene: TRBD2
abundance: NA
CDR3aa: CASSSLSGGVGTQYF
CDR3nt: TGTGCCAGCAGCTCCCTTAGCGGGGGGGTTGGGACCCAGTACTTC

j_gene: TRBJ2-3
v_gene: TRBV20-1
d_gene: NA
abundance: few
CDR3aa: CSARSSVSTDTQYF
CDR3nt: TGCAGTGCTAGGTCTAGCGTAAGCACAGATACGCAGTATTTT

j_gene: TRBJ1-1
v_gene: TRBV5-1
d_gene: TRBD1
abundance: few
CDR3aa: CASSPVGTGDTEAFF
CDR3nt: TGCGCCAGCAGCCCGGTAGGAACAGGGGACACTGAAGCTTTCTTT

j_gene: TRBJ2-3
v_gene: TRBV7-9
d_gene: NA
abundance: many
CDR3aa: CASEDPSTDTQYF
CDR3nt: TGTGCCAGCGAGGATCCTAGCACAGATACGCAGTATTTT

j_gene: TRBJ2-3
v_gene: TRBV12-3/TRBV12-4
d_gene: NA
abundance: NA
CDR3aa: CASRSGTGDFGQYF
CDR3nt: TGTGCCAGCAGGTCCGGGACGGGGGATTTCGGGCAGTATTTT

j_gene: TRBJ2-1
v_gene: TRBV7-8
d_gene: TRBD2
abundance: few
CDR3aa: CASSPIPSSGLYNEQFF
CDR3nt: TGTGCCAGCAGCCCTATTCCCTCTAGCGGGCTTTACAATGAGCAGTTCTTC

j_gene: TRBJ2-7
v_gene: TRBV28
d_gene: TRBD2
abundance: NA
CDR3aa: CASSRGLAGHYEQYF
CDR3nt: TGTGCCAGCAGTAGGGGACTAGCGGGGCACTACGAGCAGTACTTC

j_gene: TRBJ2-1
v_gene: TRBV4-2
d_gene: NA
abundance: few
CDR3aa: CASSQESGVGGEQFF
CDR3nt: TGTGCCAGCAGCCAAGAATCAGGGGTTGGTGGTGAGCAGTTCTTC

j_gene: TRBJ2-7
v_gene: TRBV20-1
d_gene: TRBD1
abundance: few
CDR3aa: CSAEDRVGPYEQYF
CDR3nt: TGCAGTGCTGAAGACAGGGTTGGCCCCTACGAGCAGTACTTC

j_gene: TRBJ2-1
v_gene: TRBV5-1
d_gene: TRBD1
abundance: NA
CDR3aa: CASSVDRGLFF
CDR3nt: TGCGCCAGCAGCGTGGACAGGGGTCTGTTCTTC

j_gene: TRBJ2-1
v_gene: TRBV5-1
d_gene: TRBD2
abundance: NA
CDR3aa: CASSLTSGGAVHAEQFF
CDR3nt: TGCGCCAGCAGCTTGACTAGCGGGGGGGCGGTTCACGCTGAGCAGTTCTTC

j_gene: TRBJ1-1
v_gene: TRBV3-1
d_gene: NA
abundance: few
CDR3aa: CASSQGVFEGAFF
CDR3nt: TGTGCCAGCAGCCAAGGGGTCTTCGAGGGAGCTTTCTTT

j_gene: TRBJ2-5
v_gene: TRBV27
d_gene: TRBD1
abundance: few
CDR3aa: CASRPRTGFEETQYF
CDR3nt: TGTGCCAGCAGGCCAAGGACAGGGTTTGAAGAGACCCAGTACTTC

j_gene: TRBJ2-1
v_gene: TRBV5-1
d_gene: NA
abundance: few
CDR3aa: CASSLGAIASSYNEQFF
CDR3nt: TGCGCCAGCAGCTTGGGAGCTATTGCCAGCTCCTACAATGAGCAGTTCTTC

j_gene: TRBJ2-1
v_gene: TRBV12-3/TRBV12-4
d_gene: NA
abundance: NA
CDR3aa: CASSTGTLHF
CDR3nt: TGTGCCAGCAGTACCGGGACATTACACTTC

j_gene: TRBJ1-5
v_gene: TRBV2
d_gene: NA
abundance: NA
CDR3aa: CASSEGLRDQPQHF
CDR3nt: TGTGCCAGCAGTGAAGGACTGCGGGATCAGCCCCAGCATTTT

j_gene: TRBJ2-7
v_gene: TRBV20-1
d_gene: NA
abundance: NA
CDR3aa: CSARSSSYEQYF
CDR3nt: TGCAGTGCCAGATCATCATCCTACGAGCAGTACTTC

j_gene: TRBJ2-1
v_gene: TRBV5-6
d_gene: NA
abundance: few
CDR3aa: CASSRIQGRHNEQFF
CDR3nt: TGTGCCAGCAGCCGAATCCAGGGCAGACACAATGAGCAGTTCTTC

j_gene: TRBJ2-3
v_gene: TRBV20-1
d_gene: TRBD2
abundance: many
CDR3aa: CSARTTSGGPTDTQYF
CDR3nt: TGCAGTGCTAGAACCACTAGCGGGGGGCCCACAGATACGCAGTATTTT